The T cell receptor beta chain under discussion was sequenced for a study of blood T cell repertoires in COVID-19. Per the original methods: Estimation of nucleated cell counts relied on the amplification of reference gene primers. TCRdb keeps only in-frame clones here, not all; method: immunoSEQ multiplex PCR. For V, J and clone size, that table is used; D and trimming come from the DNA. This table holds about 53,000 clones, 85% to 90% found once. The CDR3 sequence is 15 residues long. Germline V CDR1 and CDR2: MDHEN, SYDVKM. The germline V and J ends were trimmed by 8 bases and 0 bases, with 17 bases remaining between them.

The clonotype comes from a man in his forties or fifties with acute or convalescent COVID-19. The specimen sequenced was peripheral blood. The chain couples TRBV28 to TRBJ2-7, with D maybe TRBD2 (6 bases). CDR3 sequence reads: CASRDGTASSYEQYF. Written as DNA, the CDR3 is TGTGCCAGCCGCGACGGGACTGCTAGCTCCTACGAGCAGTACTTC.